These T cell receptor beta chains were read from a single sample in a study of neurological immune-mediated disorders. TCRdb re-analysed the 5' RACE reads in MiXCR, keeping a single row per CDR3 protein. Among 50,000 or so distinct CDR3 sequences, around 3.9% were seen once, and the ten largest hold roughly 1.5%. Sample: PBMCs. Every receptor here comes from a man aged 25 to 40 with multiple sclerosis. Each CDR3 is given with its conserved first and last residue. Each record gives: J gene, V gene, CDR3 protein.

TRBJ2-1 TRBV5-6 CASSPLTSGVNYEQFF
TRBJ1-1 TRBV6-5 CASSTVGSTEAFF
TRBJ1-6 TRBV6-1 CASSVGTSSYNSPLHF
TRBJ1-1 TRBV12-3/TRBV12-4 CASSLNRMGNTEAFF
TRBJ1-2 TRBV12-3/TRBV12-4 CASSLGAWGSGYTF
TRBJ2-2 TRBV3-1 CASSLLGGELFF
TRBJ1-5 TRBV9 CASSGGQGYNQPQNF
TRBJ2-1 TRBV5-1 CASSPQPIGLAGVRGNEQFF
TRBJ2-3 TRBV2 CASTVAGGSTDTQYF
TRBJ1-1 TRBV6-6 CASSDRGENTEAFF
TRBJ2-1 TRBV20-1 CSVRTSGSYNEQFF
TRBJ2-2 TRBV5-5 CASTSAGVGTGELFF
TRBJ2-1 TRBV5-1 CASSYRDGSSQNEQFF